This T cell receptor beta chain is drawn from a study of blood T cell repertoires in COVID-19 (dated by TCRdb to 2020 to 2021). Regarding the research as a whole: Samples covering the acute and convalescent phases of COVID-19 were provided by collaborators in the United States, Italy and Spain. The prospective study material was composed of cDNA or gDNA derived from T cells, B-cell-depleted T cells, or PBMCs. The dataset comprised deeply sampled blood TCRbeta repertoires from subjects exposed to, actively infected with, or recovered from COVID-19. The repertoires were released in a freely available public database intended as a resource for research on the immune response to SARS-CoV-2. The samples were drawn from the first 160 participants of the ongoing ImmuneRACE study and from over 950 subjects provided by 6 global collaborators. Sample metadata almost always included a de-identified subject ID, COVID-19 status, age in years and sex. Where available, HLA class I and class II types were taken from metadata supplied by the sample provider and were not determined by assay-based typing.

The immunoSEQ Assay, a bias-controlled multiplex PCR, was used to amplify TCRbeta CDR3 regions from genomic DNA. For the original study's pipeline: Within the assay, amplification of reference gene primers was used to estimate how many nucleated cells each sample contained. Sequence reads were collapsed and filtered to measure the absolute abundance of every unique TCRbeta CDR3 rearrangement. For each sample, productive Simpson clonality was calculated by taking the square root of Simpson's diversity index across productive rearrangements. The table comes from immuneACCESS by way of TCRdb, which keeps in-frame sequences with V and J called. Part of the clones is missing from these tables; in studies checked, under half for an unresolved V gene and the rest for unknown reasons. For V, J and clone size, that table is used; D and trimming come from the DNA. This sample is represented by 55,000 to 90,000 clones; more than 65% of them were singletons. Together, the top ten hold 4.5% to 5.5% of the sample.

Broader findings and caveats from the paper: How much clinical and demographic metadata was included differed by source and by participant, and the metadata was provided uncurated.

This clone was seen only a few times. Its antigen is unknown. Per-base qualities were not stored, and no clone one base away is much larger. From the cysteine up to the phenylalanine, the CDR3 has a length of 15 residues. The sequence is cut down to CDR3 DNA, 45 bases in frame from base 1. The trim is 1 base for V and 0 bases for J, with a gap of 10 bases between the germline ends. CDR1 and CDR2 (LGHDT, YNNKEL) derive from the germline V gene (reference sequence). The collaborating institutions used their own protocols to collect whole blood in K2EDTA tubes. For TCRbeta analysis, collaborators shipped samples as frozen whole blood, isolated PBMCs, or DNA extracted from either of those sample types.

The rearranged segments are TRBV3-1 (or the pseudogene TRBV3-2) and TRBJ2-7; the D gene is perhaps TRBD2, from 5 matching bases. The sequencing input was peripheral blood. The receptor comes from a woman aged 55-69 years with acute or convalescent COVID-19. In nucleotides, the sequence is TGTGCCAGCAGCCAAGTTGGGAGTAGCTCCTACGAGCAGTACTTC. Protein translation: CASSQVGSSSYEQYF.